This TCR beta chain was documented in a study of blood T cell repertoires in COVID-19. Germline V CDR1 and CDR2: KGHDR, SFDVKD. This CDR3 comprises 17 residues. The trim removed 4 bases at V and 0 bases at J, leaving 10 bases unmatched. In the authors' workflow: Reference gene primer amplification yielded estimated nucleated cell counts. TCRdb's copy holds only in-frame clones and misses some; the assay was immunoSEQ multiplex PCR. D and trimming were read from the DNA, whereas the V and J calls and clone size are those reported in that table. The profile covers more than 300,000 clones, with 75% to 90% appearing a single time and approximately 5.4% taken by the ten largest. The cohort comprised adults aged about 18 to 100 years residing in 20 to 30 US areas. Two consecutive negative NP/OP PCR tests, clearance, or resolved symptoms defined Cohort 3 recovery.

Sequencing was done on a sample of PBMCs or T cells enriched from blood (not recorded which). The J gene is TRBJ1-1, the V gene TRBV24-1; 7 bases match TRBD1. This TCR came from a woman aged 45-60 years who had recovered from COVID-19. The CDR3 here is CATSEERQGLLNTEAFF. In DNA form, the CDR3 reads TGTGCCACCAGTGAGGAACGACAGGGCCTTTTGAACACTGAAGCTTTCTTT.